The present entry profiles one TCR beta chain with its context. There is no known antigen for this receptor. Base-call qualities are not available, and no considerably larger clone is one nucleotide away. For sequencing of the TCRbeta CDR3 region, genomic DNA was extracted from the sorted cells. TCRbeta CDR3 regions were sequenced using the immunoSEQ Assay. In TCRdb, the immuneACCESS table is reduced to in-frame sequences with V and J assigned. These tables do not hold every clone; where another copy was compared, an unresolved V gene accounts for under half, and the others remain unexplained. Here the sample has around 56,000 clones; approximately 86% occur a single time. The ten largest clones capture 11% of the sample. The data originate from a study of OX40 agonist ivuxolimab in advanced cancers. Background on the whole study: Ivuxolimab was a fully human IgG2 agonistic monoclonal antibody targeting the costimulatory receptor OX40 (CD134). Intravenous ivuxolimab was administered to patients every 2 weeks at six dose levels: 0.01, 0.1, 0.3, 1.5, 3 and 10 mg/kg. Of the roughly 51 patients in dose escalation, around 19 had hepatocellular carcinoma, some 15 had melanoma, 9 had renal cell carcinoma and 9 had head and neck cancer. A male proportion of approximately 83% and a mean age of 60 years, ranging from roughly 23 to 85, were recorded for the dose-escalation cohort. Patients were allowed to have had prior anti-PD-1, anti-PD-L1 or anti-CTLA-4 therapy, and roughly 40% of the dose-escalation patients had previously received checkpoint inhibitors. Partial responses occurred in three dose-escalation patients, of whom one had hepatocellular carcinoma and two had cutaneous melanoma. Peripheral TCRbeta sequencing was intended to test whether TCR sequence diversity was altered and clonal T-cell expansion was caused by ivuxolimab. The paper reports the monotherapy dose-escalation portion (N of about 50 patients) of the phase I ivuxolimab trial.

The V end gives up 6 bases and the J end 3 bases, leaving 6 bases in the junction not matched to a gene. Taken from the germline V gene, the CDR1 and CDR2 loops are SNHLY and FYNNEI. There are 15 amino acids in the CDR3, from cysteine to phenylalanine inclusive. Only the CDR3 region is kept as DNA, spanning 45 bases read in frame from base 1. Patients with a history of autoimmune disease or receiving systemic immunosuppression were excluded from the trial. Peripheral blood for TCR sequencing was drawn from every dose cohort at baseline, at cycle 4 day 1 and at cycle 7 day 1. The samples were taken from a phase I, first-in-human, multicenter, open-label dose-escalation trial of ivuxolimab. The trial enrolled adults with locally advanced or metastatic head and neck squamous cell, hepatocellular, melanoma or renal cell carcinoma. Before TCR sequencing, CD4+ T cells and CD8+ T cells were sorted from peripheral blood as separate populations.

What the research found in general, with its limitations: Antigen specificity was not determined for the clonally expanded peripheral T cells. In the 0.1-3.0 mg/kg groups, partial responders were among the patients with the lowest normalized peripheral clonal expansion, particularly in CD8+ T cells. At doses of 0.1 to 3.0 mg/kg, clonal expansion of both CD4+ and CD8+ blood T cells was observed from baseline to week 6. Low levels of normalized T-cell clonal expansion were also seen in some nonresponding patients. After ivuxolimab, CD8+ T cells had more expanded clones than CD4+ T cells on average.

This sequence was found in an adult with an advanced solid tumor such as melanoma, head and neck, liver or kidney cancer. In this chain, TRBV2 is recombined with TRBJ2-1; 9 central nucleotides agree with TRBD1. The material was CD4+ or CD8+ T cells sorted from blood, obtained in a trial of the OX40 agonist ivuxolimab. The nucleotides are TGTGCCAGCAGCGGGACAGGGATATTCTACAATGAGCAGTTCTTC. Translated, it gives CASSGTGIFYNEQFF.